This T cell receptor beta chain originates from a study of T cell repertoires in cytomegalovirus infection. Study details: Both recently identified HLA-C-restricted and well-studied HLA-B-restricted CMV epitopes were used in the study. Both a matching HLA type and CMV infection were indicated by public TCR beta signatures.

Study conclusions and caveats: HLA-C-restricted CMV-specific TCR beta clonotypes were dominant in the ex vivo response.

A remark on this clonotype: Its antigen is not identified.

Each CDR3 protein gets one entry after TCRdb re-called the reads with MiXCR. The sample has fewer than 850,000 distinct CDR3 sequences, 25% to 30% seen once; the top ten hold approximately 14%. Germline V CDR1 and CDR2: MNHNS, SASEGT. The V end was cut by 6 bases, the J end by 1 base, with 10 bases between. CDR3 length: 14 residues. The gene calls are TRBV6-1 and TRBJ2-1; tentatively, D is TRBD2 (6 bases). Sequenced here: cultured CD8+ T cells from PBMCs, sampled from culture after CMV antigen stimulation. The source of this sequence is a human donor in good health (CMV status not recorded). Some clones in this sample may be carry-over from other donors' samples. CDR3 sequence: CASSAGRSYNEQFF. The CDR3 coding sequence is TGTGCCAGCAGCGCAGGGAGGTCCTACAATGAGCAGTTCTTC.